The source of this T cell receptor (beta chain) is a study of blood T cell repertoires in COVID-19. Per the original methods: Nucleated cell counts were estimated from reference gene primer amplification. Measured with immunoSEQ multiplex PCR; TCRdb has only the in-frame clones, and not every one. For V, J and clone size, that table is used; D and trimming come from the DNA. The top ten hold more than 2.5% of the sample, which has approximately 150,000 clones, 88% seen once. The sequence was obtained from a human donor with COVID-19, enrolled during active disease. The donor label of this sample is uncertain. The material sequenced was peripheral blood.

CDR3 loop: CAWSLSEYYGYTF. The CDR3 coding sequence is TGTGCCTGGAGCCTATCGGAGTACTATGGCTACACCTTC. The chain is built from TRBV30 and TRBJ1-2; D is ambiguous. V lost 3 bases to trimming and J lost 3 bases, with 11 bases between them. Germline CDR1 reads GTSNPN; CDR2 reads SVGIG (reference sequence). CDR3 length: 13 residues.